Following are 20 T cell receptor beta chains from one sample sequenced in a study of type 1 regulatory T cells. TCRdb analysed the reads with MiXCR anew, one entry per CDR3 protein. This table has approximately 97,000 distinct CDR3 sequences, roughly 31% appearing once. Sequenced material: CD4+ T cells, either the whole sample or a sorted fraction (not recorded which). The receptors were sampled from a human donor in good health.

Turning to this clonotype: At one end, the junction sequence differs from germline, possibly due to a read error. This chain connects TRBV20-1 to TRBJ2-7; TRBD2 agrees at 7 bases. CDR1 is DFQATT, CDR2 SNEGSKA, per germline (reference sequence). The CDR3 loop spans 13 amino acids. The CDR3 protein is CNARDTGGGEQYF. The DNA for the CDR3 is TGCAATGCTAGAGATACGGGGGGAGGCGAGCAGTACTTC.

The chain recombines TRBV20-1 with TRBJ2-7; D not certain. Germline assignment: CDR1 DFQATT and CDR2 SNEGSKA (reference sequence). The germline V and J ends were trimmed by 2 bases and 0 bases, with 8 bases remaining between them. The CDR3 has 13 amino acids. The CDR3 bases are TGCAGTGCTAGATCTGAAAGCTCCTACGAGCAGTACTTC. Its translation is CSARSESSYEQYF.

This clonotype was counted a few times. The rearrangement uses TRBV6-5 and TRBJ2-1; TRBD2 aligns across 8 bases. The CDR3 has 19 residues. Trimming at V came to 2 bases and at J to 5 bases, leaving 17 bases not matched to a gene. Germline V gene data show CDR1 as MNHEY and CDR2 as SVGAGI. CDR3 residues: CASSYTLGSREGPDNEQFF. The CDR3 nucleotides read TGTGCCAGCAGTTACACCCTAGGGAGCCGGGAGGGCCCGGACAATGAGCAGTTCTTC.

The chain couples TRBV5-1 to TRBJ1-1; 9 nucleotides match TRBD1. CDR3 length: 15 amino acids. Germline assignment: CDR1 SGHRS and CDR2 YFSETQ. Germline trimming cut 4 bases from V and 4 bases from J; bases unmatched to any gene: 8. The CDR3 coding sequence is TGCGCCAGCAGCCCGGCCGGGACAGGGAGCACTGAAGCTTTCTTT. Translated, it gives CASSPAGTGSTEAFF.

The table lists this clonotype with a few counts. This chain connects TRBV18 to TRBJ1-5; D is possibly TRBD1 (6 bases). Germline V lookup: CDR1 KGHSH, CDR2 LQKENI. V was shortened by 0 bases and J by 6 bases, with 12 bases between the two germline ends. The CDR3 is 15 residues long. CDR3 amino acids: CASSPPGATGQPQHF. The CDR3, as DNA: TGTGCCAGCTCACCACCGGGGGCCACGGGTCAGCCCCAGCATTTT.

The chain employs TRBV5-1 and TRBJ2-7; the match to TRBD1 covers 8 bases. Germline lookup yields CDR1 SGHRS and CDR2 YFSETQ. The CDR3 is made up of 15 amino acids. V lost 4 bases and J lost 5; bases outside the gene matches: 11. CDR3 in DNA: TGCGCCAGCAGCCCGTTCGGACAGGGAGAAGACGAGCAGTACTTC. Its translation: CASSPFGQGEDEQYF. The full variable domain, rest sourced from reference TRBV5-1 and TRBJ2-7, is KAGVTQTPRYLIKTRGQQVTLSCSPISGHRSVSWYQQTPGQGLQFLFEYFSETQRNKGNFPGRFSGRQFSNSRSEMNVSTLELGDSALYLCASSPFGQGEDEQYFGPGTRLTVT.

The chain is built from TRBV7-2 and TRBJ2-2; tentative D call: TRBD2 (6 bases). V lost 0 bases, J lost 4 bases, and 6 bases lay in between. The CDR3 runs 14 residues. Looked up from germline, CDR1 is SGHTA and CDR2 is FQGNSA. The CDR3 bases are TGTGCCAGCAGCTTAGCCGGGGGCACCGGGGAGCTGTTTTTT. This codes for CASSLAGGTGELFF.

The rearrangement links TRBV2 to TRBJ2-2, with 8 bases matching TRBD2. After removal of 5 bases from V and 5 bases from J, the junction contained 4 bases not matched to a gene. From germline, CDR1 is SNHLY and CDR2 FYNNEI. There are 14 residues in the CDR3. As DNA, the CDR3 is TGTGCCAGCAGTCCGGGACTAGGGACCGGGGAGCTGTTTTTT. Residues: CASSPGLGTGELFF.

The V gene is TRBV19, the J gene TRBJ2-5, with a weak D call TRBD2 (5 bases). The CDR3 runs to 13 residues. Per germline, CDR1 LNHDA and CDR2 SQIVND (reference sequence). V dropped 5 bases and J dropped 5 bases, with 12 bases sitting between them. CDR3 sequence: CASSAGSWETQYF. DNA for the CDR3: TGTGCCAGTAGTGCGGGTTCGTGGGAGACCCAGTACTTC.

The chain links TRBV27 to TRBJ2-5, with 7 nucleotides matching TRBD1. The V and J ends lost 1 base and 1 base, in that order; junction bases with no gene match: 6. This CDR3 comprises 16 residues. CDR1 is MNHEY, CDR2 SMNVEV, per germline (reference sequence). CDR3 residues: CASSLFPTGPQETQYF. For the CDR3, the DNA is TGTGCCAGCAGTTTATTCCCGACAGGGCCCCAAGAGACCCAGTACTTC.

The genes are TRBV5-1 and TRBJ2-1; 9 nucleotides agree with TRBD2. The trim removed 5 bases at V and 7 bases at J, leaving 13 bases unmatched. Germline assignment: CDR1 SGHRS and CDR2 YFSETQ. The CDR3 consists of 16 residues. The CDR3 nucleotides read TGCGCCAGCAGACCCGAGGGACTAGCCTTTCGTAATGAGCAGTTCTTC. It specifies CASRPEGLAFRNEQFF.

The chain links TRBV7-2 to TRBJ2-3, with D hard to call. Trimming took off 8 bases at V and 5 bases at J, with 11 bases between the two ends. This CDR3 region has 12 residues. Germline V lookup: CDR1 SGHTA, CDR2 FQGNSA. Here the CDR3 DNA reads TGTGCCAGCGGATATCCCCTAGATACGCAGTATTTT. It yields the protein CASGYPLDTQYF.

The chain employs TRBV6-2 or TRBV6-3 and TRBJ2-7; D not resolved. Looked up from germline, CDR1 is MNHEY and CDR2 is SVGEGT. V lost 2 bases to trimming and J lost 0 bases, with 5 bases between them. This CDR3 contains 13 residues. The CDR3 loop reads CASSYGVSYEQYF. The CDR3, as DNA: TGTGCCAGCAGTTACGGGGTCTCCTACGAGCAGTACTTC.

The sample holds a few counts of this clonotype. The chain couples TRBV18 to TRBJ2-3; D is possibly TRBD2 (6 bases). The V and J ends lost 2 bases and 4 bases respectively, with 16 bases between them. Germline assignment: CDR1 KGHSH and CDR2 LQKENI. The CDR3 sequence is 16 residues long. The CDR3 DNA reads as TGTGCCAGCTCACCAGCGGGGACGGACGGGGCAGATACGCAGTATTTT. Its protein is CASSPAGTDGADTQYF.

This clonotype appeared many times. The chain uses TRBV7-9 and TRBJ2-7, with 8 nucleotides matching TRBD1. The V segment lost 4 bases and the J segment 8 bases; nucleotides outside the gene matches: 4. Germline CDR1 reads SEHNR; CDR2 reads FQNEAQ (reference sequence). The CDR3 loop spans 12 amino acids. CDR3 DNA: TGTGCCAGCAGCTCCGACAGGGGCAAGCAGTACTTC. This codes for CASSSDRGKQYF.

This sequence joins TRBV5-1 and TRBJ2-3; D ambiguous. Looked up from germline, CDR1 is SGHRS and CDR2 is YFSETQ. Trimming cost V 0 bases and J 4 bases, with 12 bases left between them. The CDR3 consists of 15 residues. CDR3 nucleotides: TGCGCCAGCAGCTTGGCCAGGCAAAAAGCAGATACGCAGTATTTT. Translating gives CASSLARQKADTQYF. The full variable domain, its missing parts supplied by reference TRBV5-1 and TRBJ2-3, is KAGVTQTPRYLIKTRGQQVTLSCSPISGHRSVSWYQQTPGQGLQFLFEYFSETQRNKGNFPGRFSGRQFSNSRSEMNVSTLELGDSALYLCASSLARQKADTQYFGPGTRLTVL.

The gene calls are TRBV20-1 and TRBJ2-1; D is ambiguous. The V and J ends lost 2 bases and 12 bases respectively, with 11 bases between them. CDR1 and CDR2 (germline): DFQATT, SNEGSKA (reference sequence). This CDR3 comprises 11 residues. The CDR3 spells CSARFPVRQFF. Here the CDR3 DNA reads TGCAGTGCTAGATTCCCCGTTCGGCAGTTCTTC.

This clonotype came up a few times. The chain joins TRBV9 to TRBJ1-1; 10 nucleotides agree with TRBD1. The CDR3 is made up of 16 amino acids. CDR1 and CDR2 (germline): SGDLS, YYNGEE. Trimming took 3 bases from V and 5 from J; bases not matched to a gene: 10. The CDR3 region is CASSARDRGVGTEAFF. The CDR3 DNA follows: TGTGCCAGCAGCGCCCGGGACAGGGGAGTAGGTACTGAAGCTTTCTTT.

This clonotype was observed a few times. This CDR3 is CASIGQIYEQYF. The CDR3 DNA reads as TGTGCCAGCATAGGACAGATCTACGAGCAGTACTTC. V gene TRBV28 combines with J gene TRBJ2-7, with TRBD1 as a possible D gene (6 bases). The CDR3 runs 12 residues. Germline V lookup: CDR1 MDHEN, CDR2 SYDVKM. The germline V and J ends were trimmed by 7 bases and 3 bases, with 10 bases remaining between them.

About this clonotype itself: The final CDR3 position lacks the conserved phenylalanine or tryptophan, pointing to a likely read error. The chain is built from TRBV28 and TRBJ2-6; D not certain. This CDR3 region has 17 residues. CDR1 MDHEN and CDR2 SYDVKM come from the germline V gene. Between the trimmed V and J ends, which lost 5 bases and 0 bases, there was a span of 14 bases. The CDR3 nucleotides read TGTGCCAGCAGTGGAATACCCAGAGTCTCTGGGGCCAACGTCCTGACTCTC. Encoded protein: CASSGIPRVSGANVLTL.